Listed below are T cell receptor beta chains from one sample, sequenced in a study of human T cells and chemical hapten exposure. TCRdb itself ran the RACE reads through MiXCR, one entry per CDR3 protein. The data hold about 140,000 distinct CDR3 sequences, with roughly 12% observed a single time. Material: whole blood, obtained in connection with sensitization to the hapten diphenylcyclopropenone (DPC). The receptor source for this set is a woman aged 45-59 years with alopecia areata. Some clones in this sample may be carry-over from other donors' samples. Each CDR3 is given with its conserved first and last residue.

V	J	CDR3
TRBV29-1	TRBJ2-7	CSVEGTGDLYEQYF
TRBV7-2	TRBJ2-7	CASSLVGYEQYF
TRBV6-6	TRBJ2-7	CASRDTGATEQYF
TRBV11-2	TRBJ2-1	CASSLFGRSSYNEQFF
TRBV12-3/TRBV12-4	TRBJ1-5	CASSFWGQPQHF
TRBV7-6	TRBJ2-3	CASSLAGSSSTDTQYF
TRBV4-1	TRBJ1-2	CASSQGHVYGYTF
TRBV20-1	TRBJ2-3	CSAVLAVHINTQYF
TRBV6-5	TRBJ1-5	CASSVISGGQPQHF
TRBV6-6	TRBJ2-7	CASSKDRGAYEQYF
TRBV7-9	TRBJ1-1	CASSFGTAGEAFF
TRBV29-1	TRBJ2-3	CSVEPTATTRGTQYF
TRBV25-1	TRBJ2-1	CASSESLGQGPYNEQFF
TRBV5-1	TRBJ1-2	CASSLTFNRGTYGYTF
TRBV29-1	TRBJ2-3	CSSTSGIPTDTQYF
TRBV7-3	TRBJ2-5	CASSIGTSGGQETQYF
TRBV28	TRBJ1-1	CASTAPGREAFF
TRBV11-1	TRBJ2-1	CASSLVRMGSEQFF
TRBV6-1	TRBJ2-1	CASSSSGSAYNEQFF
TRBV7-3	TRBJ2-1	CASSRRVDNEQFF
TRBV6-5	TRBJ2-7	CASSPEGTGSYEQYF
TRBV12-3/TRBV12-4	TRBJ2-7	CASSPGIGREQYF
TRBV28	TRBJ2-7	CASSFPRPSSHEQYF
TRBV20-1	TRBJ1-5	CSARISNQPQHF
TRBV20-1	TRBJ2-4	CSARWGGGGNIQYF
TRBV12-3/TRBV12-4	TRBJ1-2	CASRVSGEGYGYTF
TRBV20-1	TRBJ2-3	CSAWVGLAGGPGADTQYF
TRBV30	TRBJ1-1	CAWSGWTAAF
TRBV7-3	TRBJ2-3	CASSSITGLAGQKYF
TRBV7-2	TRBJ2-7	CASSLGASGGRAFGYEQYF